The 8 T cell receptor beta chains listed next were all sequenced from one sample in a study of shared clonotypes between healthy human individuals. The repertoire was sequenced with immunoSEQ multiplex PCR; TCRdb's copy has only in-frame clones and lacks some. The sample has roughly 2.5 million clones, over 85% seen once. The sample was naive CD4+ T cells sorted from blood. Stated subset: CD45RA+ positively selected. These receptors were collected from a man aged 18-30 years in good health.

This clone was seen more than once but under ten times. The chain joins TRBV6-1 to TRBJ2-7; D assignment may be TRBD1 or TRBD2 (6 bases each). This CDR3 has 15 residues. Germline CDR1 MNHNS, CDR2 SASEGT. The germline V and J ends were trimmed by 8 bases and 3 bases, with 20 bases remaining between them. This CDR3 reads CASGGGVGYGYEQYF. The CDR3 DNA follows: TGTGCCAGCGGAGGGGGAGTGGGCTACGGCTACGAGCAGTACTTC.

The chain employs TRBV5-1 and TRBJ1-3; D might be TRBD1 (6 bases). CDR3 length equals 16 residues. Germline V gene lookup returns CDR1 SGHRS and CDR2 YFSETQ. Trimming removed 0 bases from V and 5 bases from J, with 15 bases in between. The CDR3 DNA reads TGCGCCAGCAGCTTGGAGGGGGTAGGGACGCGAAACACCATATATTTT. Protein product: CASSLEGVGTRNTIYF.

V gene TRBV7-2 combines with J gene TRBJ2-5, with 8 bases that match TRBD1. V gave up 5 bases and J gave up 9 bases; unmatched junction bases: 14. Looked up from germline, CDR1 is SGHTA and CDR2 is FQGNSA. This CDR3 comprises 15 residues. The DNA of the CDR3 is TGTGCCAGCAGCAAACCTCGACAGGGGATTTCGGCCCAGTACTTC. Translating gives CASSKPRQGISAQYF. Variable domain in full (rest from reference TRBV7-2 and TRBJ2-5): GAGVSQSPSNKVTEKGKDVELRCDPISGHTALYWYRQSLGQGLEFLIYFQGNSAPDKSGLPSDRFSAERTGGSVSTLTIQRTQQEDSAVYLCASSKPRQGISAQYFGPGTRLLVL.

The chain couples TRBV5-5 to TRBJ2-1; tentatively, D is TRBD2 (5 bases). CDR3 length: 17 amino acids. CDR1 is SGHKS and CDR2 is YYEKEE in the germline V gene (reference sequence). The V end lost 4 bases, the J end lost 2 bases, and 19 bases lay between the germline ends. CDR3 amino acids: CASSLSSREIPYNEQFF. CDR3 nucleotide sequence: TGTGCCAGCAGCCTGAGCTCGAGGGAAATCCCCTACAATGAGCAGTTCTTC. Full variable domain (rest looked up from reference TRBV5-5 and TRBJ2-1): DAGVTQSPTHLIKTRGQQVTLRCSPISGHKSVSWYQQVLGQGPQFIFQYYEKEERGRGNFPDRFSARQFPNYSSELNVNALLLGDSALYLCASSLSSREIPYNEQFFGPGTRLTVL.

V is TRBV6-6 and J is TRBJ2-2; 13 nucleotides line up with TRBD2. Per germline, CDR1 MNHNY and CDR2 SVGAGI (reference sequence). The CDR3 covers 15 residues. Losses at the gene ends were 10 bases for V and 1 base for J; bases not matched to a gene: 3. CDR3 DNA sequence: TGTGCCACCCGGACTAGCGGGGGGAACACCGGGGAGCTGTTTTTT. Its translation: CATRTSGGNTGELFF.

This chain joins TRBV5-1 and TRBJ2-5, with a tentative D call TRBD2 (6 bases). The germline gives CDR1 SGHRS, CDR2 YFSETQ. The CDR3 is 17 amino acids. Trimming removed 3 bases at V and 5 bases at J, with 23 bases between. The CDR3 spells CASSSGTASVRRETQYF. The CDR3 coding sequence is TGCGCCAGCAGCTCCGGAACCGCTAGCGTAAGGAGGGAGACCCAGTACTTC.

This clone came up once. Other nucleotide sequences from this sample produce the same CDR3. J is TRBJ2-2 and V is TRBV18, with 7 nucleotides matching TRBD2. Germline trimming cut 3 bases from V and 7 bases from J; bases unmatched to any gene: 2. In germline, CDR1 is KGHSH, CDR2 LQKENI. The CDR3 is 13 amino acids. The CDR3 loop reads CASSPQRDGELFF. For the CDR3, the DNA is TGTGCCAGCTCACCCCAGCGGGACGGGGAGCTGTTTTTT.

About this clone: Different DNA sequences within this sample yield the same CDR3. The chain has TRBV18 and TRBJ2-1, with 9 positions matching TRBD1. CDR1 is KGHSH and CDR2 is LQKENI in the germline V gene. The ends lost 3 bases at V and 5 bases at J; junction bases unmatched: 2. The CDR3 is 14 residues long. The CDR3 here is CASSPRTGDNEQFF. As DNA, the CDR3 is TGTGCCAGCTCACCTCGGACAGGGGACAATGAGCAGTTCTTC.